This TCR beta chain derives from a study of blood T cell repertoires in COVID-19 (dated by TCRdb to 2018 to 2021). For the wider study: The collaborator samples originated in the United States, Italy and Spain and spanned the acute and convalescent phases of COVID-19. The sample metadata nearly always contained a de-identified subject ID, COVID-19 status, age in years and sex. Samples came from the ongoing ImmuneRACE study (first 160 participants) plus 1,254 subjects from 6 global collaborators. The repertoires were released in a freely available public database meant as a resource for research on the immune response to SARS-CoV-2. Deeply sampled blood TCRbeta repertoires from subjects exposed to, actively infected with, or recovered from COVID-19 were included in the dataset. The material from the prospective study consisted of cDNA or gDNA derived from T cells, B-cell-depleted T cells, or PBMCs. HLA class I and class II types, where available, came from metadata supplied by the sample provider rather than from assay-based typing.

Each collaborating institution followed its own protocols to collect whole blood in K2EDTA tubes. For TCRbeta analysis, collaborators shipped samples in one of three forms: frozen whole blood, isolated PBMCs, or DNA extracted from either of those sample types. What the work shows at the level of the full study, not this receptor alone: Clinical and demographic metadata were provided uncurated, with the amount varying by source and participant.

TCRbeta CDR3 regions were amplified from genomic DNA using the immunoSEQ Assay, a bias-controlled multiplex PCR. Regarding the original processing steps: The number of nucleated cells in each sample was estimated by amplification of reference gene primers within the assay. To quantify the absolute abundance of each unique TCRbeta CDR3 rearrangement, sequence reads were collapsed and filtered. Productive Simpson clonality was computed per sample as the square root of Simpson's diversity index over productive rearrangements. In its TCRdb copy, this immuneACCESS table keeps in-frame sequences only and misses some clones. Where compared with another copy, unresolved V genes explain less than half of these, and the others have no known cause. V and J calls plus clone size are reproduced from that table; the DNA served to infer D and trimming. In all, the sample holds roughly 200,000 clones, and roughly 81% of those were seen once. Roughly 5.3% of the sample is held by the ten biggest clonotypes.

Inclusive of the bounding cysteine and phenylalanine, the CDR3 is 15 residues long. The sequence is cut down to CDR3 DNA, 45 bases in frame from base 1. At the junction V is shortened by 6 bases and J by 6 bases; bases outside the gene matches: 6. The germline V gene sets CDR1 to MDHEN and CDR2 to SYDVKM. Notes on this clone: Its specific antigen is unknown. Base qualities were left out, and no much larger clone turns up one base away.

The sequence was obtained from a woman aged 65 to 85 with active or convalescent COVID-19. Sequenced: peripheral blood. The chain uses TRBV28 and TRBJ2-2; 11 middle bases align to TRBD1. The CDR3 is CASRTGTGGPGELFF. The bases are TGTGCCAGCAGAACCGGGACAGGGGGACCCGGGGAGCTGTTTTTT.